The rows below give T cell receptor beta chains drawn from one sample of a study of tumor-infiltrating lymphocytes in oesophageal squamous cell carcinoma. TCRdb redid the calling of the PCR reads with MiXCR, one entry per CDR3 protein. The table records about 20,000 distinct CDR3 sequences, about 40% of them present only once. Sequences were obtained from normal esophageal tissue next to the tumor. The receptor source for this set is a female donor with esophageal squamous cell carcinoma. Each CDR3 is given with its conserved first and last residue. A D gene is named only where the DNA matches it firmly.

v_call	j_call	d_call	cdr3_aa
TRBV12-3/TRBV12-4	TRBJ2-3	.	CASSSLYTDTQYF
TRBV7-3	TRBJ2-6	TRBD2	CASSLTWLAGSNLSF
TRBV19	TRBJ2-2	.	CASSIPGRTPGELFF
TRBV6-6	TRBJ1-6	.	CASSYGAYNSPLHF
TRBV6-1	TRBJ1-5	.	CASSEVWGGNQPQHF
TRBV7-3	TRBJ2-1	.	CASSLSLRDNEQFF
TRBV11-1	TRBJ1-1	TRBD1	CASSPEGTGSDAFF
TRBV7-9	TRBJ1-1	.	CASSLVGGGAFF
TRBV7-2	TRBJ2-5	.	CASSLAAQETQYF
TRBV12-3/TRBV12-4	TRBJ2-1	.	CASSPRSWGSPLHF
TRBV10-2	TRBJ2-3	.	CASSEEGDTQYF
TRBV7-9	.	.	CASSTKYNEQFF
TRBV28	.	TRBD1	CASSSTFKDGTGGGDEQYF
TRBV7-3	.	.	CASSPGVQTQYF
TRBV7-6	TRBJ1-1	.	CASSQGHQNTEAFF
TRBV4-1	TRBJ2-3	TRBD2	CASSQEYVGLAGAADTQYF
TRBV19	TRBJ1-2	.	CASSPSGGANYGYTF
TRBV12-3/TRBV12-4	TRBJ2-3	.	CASSPLRGGTDTQYF
TRBV20-1	TRBJ1-2	TRBD1	CSATGGNYGYTF
TRBV6-6	.	TRBD2	CASWKGLLYEQYF
TRBV7-9	TRBJ2-5	TRBD1	CASSYGQGPQETQYF
TRBV7-6	TRBJ2-7	.	CASSLDWTDSYEQYF
TRBV12-3/TRBV12-4	TRBJ1-2	.	CASSLGRNRVNYGYTF
TRBV6-2/TRBV6-3	TRBJ2-1	TRBD2	CATVSGNPYNEQFF
TRBV6-1	TRBJ1-1	.	CASSEEGGGEAFF
TRBV6-6	TRBJ2-1	TRBD2	CASSYAGVRRNEQFF
TRBV11-2	TRBJ2-7	TRBD2	CASSLGGLAGGPYNEQYF
TRBV7-2	TRBJ2-3	TRBD1	CASAYLDREPSDTQYF
TRBV7-6	.	.	CASSLEAGTYGYTF
TRBV7-8	TRBJ2-7	.	CASSLRPGRTYEQYF
TRBV11-2	TRBJ1-1	TRBD1	CASSLAFQGADTEAFF
TRBV2	.	.	CASSAQGEQYF
TRBV7-8	TRBJ1-1	.	CASSLAQVKGHRWDTEAFF
TRBV7-2	TRBJ2-3	.	CASSLVEAGGTDTQYF
TRBV11-2	.	TRBD2	CASSPGTRAGPETQFF
TRBV2	TRBJ2-1	TRBD2	CASSETRLAGIRNEQFF
TRBV6-5	.	TRBD2	CASKRELAGTYEQYF
TRBV20-1	.	.	CSAGGQSYEQYF